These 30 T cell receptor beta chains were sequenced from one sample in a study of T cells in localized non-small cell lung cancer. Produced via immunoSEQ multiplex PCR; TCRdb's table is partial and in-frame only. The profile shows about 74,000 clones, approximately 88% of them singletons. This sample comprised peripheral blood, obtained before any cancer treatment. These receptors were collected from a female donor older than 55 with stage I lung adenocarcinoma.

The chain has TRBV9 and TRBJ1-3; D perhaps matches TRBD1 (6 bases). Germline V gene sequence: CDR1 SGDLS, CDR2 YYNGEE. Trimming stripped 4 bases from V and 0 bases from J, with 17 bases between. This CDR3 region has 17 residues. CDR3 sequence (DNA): TGTGCCAGCAGCCCACTAAGGGGGAGAAACTCTGGAAACACCATATATTTT. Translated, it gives CASSPLRGRNSGNTIYF.

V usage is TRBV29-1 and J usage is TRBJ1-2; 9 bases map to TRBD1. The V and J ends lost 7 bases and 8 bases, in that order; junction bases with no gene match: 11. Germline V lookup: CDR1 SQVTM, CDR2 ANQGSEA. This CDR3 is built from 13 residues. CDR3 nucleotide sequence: TGCAGCGCAGTACTGGGACAGGGTTCAGGCTACACCTTC. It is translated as CSAVLGQGSGYTF.

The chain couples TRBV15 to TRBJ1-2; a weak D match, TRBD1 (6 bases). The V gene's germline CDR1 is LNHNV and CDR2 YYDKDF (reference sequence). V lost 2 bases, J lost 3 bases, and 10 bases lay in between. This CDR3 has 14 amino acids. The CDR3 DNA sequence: TGTGCCACCAGCAGAACCGGGACACACTATGGCTACACCTTC. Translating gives CATSRTGTHYGYTF.

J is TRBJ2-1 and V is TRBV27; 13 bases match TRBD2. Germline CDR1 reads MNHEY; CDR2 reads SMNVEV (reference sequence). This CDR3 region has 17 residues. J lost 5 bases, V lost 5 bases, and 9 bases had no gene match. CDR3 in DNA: TGTGCCAGCAGTATATTACTAGCGGGAGGGCCCCACAATGAGCAGTTCTTC. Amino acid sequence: CASSILLAGGPHNEQFF.

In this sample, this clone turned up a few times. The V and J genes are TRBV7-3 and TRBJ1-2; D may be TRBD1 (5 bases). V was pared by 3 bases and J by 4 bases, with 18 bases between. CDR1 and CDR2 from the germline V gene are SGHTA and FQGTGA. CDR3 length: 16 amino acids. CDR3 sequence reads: CASSFAGAPFSYGYTF. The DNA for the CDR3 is TGTGCCAGCAGCTTCGCCGGGGCCCCGTTCAGCTATGGCTACACCTTC.

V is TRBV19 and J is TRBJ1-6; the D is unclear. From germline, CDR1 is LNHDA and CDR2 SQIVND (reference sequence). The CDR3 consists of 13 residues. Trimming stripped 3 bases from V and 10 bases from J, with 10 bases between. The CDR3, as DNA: TGTGCCAGTAGTATTAATGAAGAATCACCCCTCCACTTT. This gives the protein CASSINEESPLHF.

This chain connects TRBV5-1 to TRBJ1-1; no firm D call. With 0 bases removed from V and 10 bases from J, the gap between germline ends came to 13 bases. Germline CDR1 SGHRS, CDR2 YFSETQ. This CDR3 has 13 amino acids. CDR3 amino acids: CASSLEAGYRAFF. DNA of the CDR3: TGCGCCAGCAGCTTGGAAGCCGGATACAGAGCTTTCTTT.

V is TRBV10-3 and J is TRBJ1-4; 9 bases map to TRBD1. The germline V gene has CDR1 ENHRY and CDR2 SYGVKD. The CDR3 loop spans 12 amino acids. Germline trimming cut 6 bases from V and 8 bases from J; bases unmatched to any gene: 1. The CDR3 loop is CAIRDRGEKLFF. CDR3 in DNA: TGTGCCATCAGGGACAGGGGAGAAAAACTGTTTTTT.

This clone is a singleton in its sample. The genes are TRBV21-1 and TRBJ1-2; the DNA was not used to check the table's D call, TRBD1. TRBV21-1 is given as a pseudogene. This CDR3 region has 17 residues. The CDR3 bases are TGTGCCAGCAGCAAATCTGGCACAGCAACGGCTAACTATGGCTACACCTTC. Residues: CASSKSGTATANYGYTF.

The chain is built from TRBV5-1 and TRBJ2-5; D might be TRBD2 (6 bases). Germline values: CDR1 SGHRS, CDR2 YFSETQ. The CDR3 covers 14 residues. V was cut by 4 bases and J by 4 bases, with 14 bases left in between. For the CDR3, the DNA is TGCGCCAGCAGCATCGGGACTCTCTCAGAGACCCAGTACTTC. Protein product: CASSIGTLSETQYF. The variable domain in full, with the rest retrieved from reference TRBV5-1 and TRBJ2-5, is KAGVTQTPRYLIKTRGQQVTLSCSPISGHRSVSWYQQTPGQGLQFLFEYFSETQRNKGNFPGRFSGRQFSNSRSEMNVSTLELGDSALYLCASSIGTLSETQYFGPGTRLLVL.

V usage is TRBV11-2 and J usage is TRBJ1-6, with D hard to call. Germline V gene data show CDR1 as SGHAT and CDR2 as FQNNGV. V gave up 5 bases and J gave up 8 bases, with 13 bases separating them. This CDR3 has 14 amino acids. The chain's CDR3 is CASSRNPIDSPLHF. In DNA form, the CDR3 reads TGTGCCAGCAGCCGAAATCCAATTGATTCACCCCTCCACTTT.

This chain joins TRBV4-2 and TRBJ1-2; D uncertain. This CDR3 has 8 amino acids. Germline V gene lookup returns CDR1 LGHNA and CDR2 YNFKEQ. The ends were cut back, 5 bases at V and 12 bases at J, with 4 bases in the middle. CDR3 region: CASSLDTF. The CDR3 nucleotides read TGTGCCAGCAGCTTGGACACCTTC.

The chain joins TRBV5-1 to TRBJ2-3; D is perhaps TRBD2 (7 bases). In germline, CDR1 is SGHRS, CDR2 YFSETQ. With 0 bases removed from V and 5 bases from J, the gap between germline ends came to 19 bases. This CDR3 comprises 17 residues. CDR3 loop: CASSLASGGGVEDTQYF. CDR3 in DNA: TGCGCCAGCAGCTTGGCGTCTGGGGGGGGCGTTGAAGATACGCAGTATTTT.

The CDR3 loop is CASSPTGTETQYF. Here the CDR3 DNA reads TGTGCCAGCAGCCCGACAGGGACCGAGACCCAGTACTTC. The chain joins TRBV7-3 to TRBJ2-5; 7 positions agree with TRBD1. V lost 5 bases and J lost 5; bases outside the gene matches: 5. The germline V gene has CDR1 SGHTA and CDR2 FQGTGA. CDR3 length: 13 amino acids.

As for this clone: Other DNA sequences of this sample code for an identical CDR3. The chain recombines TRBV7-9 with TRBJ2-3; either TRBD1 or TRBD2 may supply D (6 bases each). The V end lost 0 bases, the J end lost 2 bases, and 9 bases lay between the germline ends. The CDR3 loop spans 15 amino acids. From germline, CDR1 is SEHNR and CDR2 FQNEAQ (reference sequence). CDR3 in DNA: TGTGCCAGCAGCTTAGCGGGGGGCCCCACAGATACGCAGTATTTT. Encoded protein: CASSLAGGPTDTQYF.

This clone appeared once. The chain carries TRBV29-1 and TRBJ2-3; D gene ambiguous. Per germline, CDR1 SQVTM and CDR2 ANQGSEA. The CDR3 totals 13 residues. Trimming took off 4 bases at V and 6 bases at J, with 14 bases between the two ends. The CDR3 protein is CSVGANPRDTQYF. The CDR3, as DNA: TGCAGCGTTGGAGCGAACCCGAGGGATACGCAGTATTTT.

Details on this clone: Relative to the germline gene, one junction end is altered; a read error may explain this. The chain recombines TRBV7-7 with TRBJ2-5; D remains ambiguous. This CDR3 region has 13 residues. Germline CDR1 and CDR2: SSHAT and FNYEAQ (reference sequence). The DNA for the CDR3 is TGTGCTAGCAGCACCGGACCCCAAGAGACCCAGTACTTC. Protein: CASSTGPQETQYF.

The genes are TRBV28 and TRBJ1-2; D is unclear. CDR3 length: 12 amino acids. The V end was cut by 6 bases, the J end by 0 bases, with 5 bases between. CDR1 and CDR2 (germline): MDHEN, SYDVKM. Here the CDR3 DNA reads TGTGCCAGCAGACAGTCTAACTATGGCTACACCTTC. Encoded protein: CASRQSNYGYTF.

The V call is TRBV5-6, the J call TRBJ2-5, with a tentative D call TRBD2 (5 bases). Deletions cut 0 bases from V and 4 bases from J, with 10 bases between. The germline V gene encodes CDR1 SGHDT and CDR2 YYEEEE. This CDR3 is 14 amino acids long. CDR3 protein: CASSLGSGIETQYF. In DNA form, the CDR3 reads TGTGCCAGCAGCTTGGGTTCCGGGATAGAGACCCAGTACTTC.

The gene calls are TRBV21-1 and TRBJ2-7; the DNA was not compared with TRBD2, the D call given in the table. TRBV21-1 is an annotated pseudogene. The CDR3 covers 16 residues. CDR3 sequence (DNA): TGTGCCAGCATCATAGATAGCGGGGTGGTCTGGAACGAGCAGTACTTC. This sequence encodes CASIIDSGVVWNEQYF.

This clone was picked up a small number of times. The chain's CDR3 is CASSPLGGKETQYF. CDR3 DNA sequence: TGCGCCAGCAGCCCCCTGGGGGGTAAAGAGACCCAGTACTTC. This chain connects TRBV5-1 to TRBJ2-5; D may be TRBD2 (6 bases). The CDR3 runs 14 residues. CDR1 and CDR2 (germline): SGHRS, YFSETQ. Deletions cut 4 bases from V and 3 bases from J, with 13 bases between.

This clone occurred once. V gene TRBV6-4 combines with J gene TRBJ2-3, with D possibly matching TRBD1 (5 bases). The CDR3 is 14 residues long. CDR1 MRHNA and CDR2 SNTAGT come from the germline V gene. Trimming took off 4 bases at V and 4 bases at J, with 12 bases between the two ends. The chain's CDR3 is CASSVPGLADTQYF. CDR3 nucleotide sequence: TGTGCCAGCAGTGTACCAGGGCTCGCAGATACGCAGTATTTT.

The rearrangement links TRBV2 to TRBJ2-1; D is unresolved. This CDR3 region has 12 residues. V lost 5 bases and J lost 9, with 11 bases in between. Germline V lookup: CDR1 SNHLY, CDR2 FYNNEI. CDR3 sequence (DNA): TGTGCCAGCAGTCGTGCTAGTAGTGAGCAGTTCTTC. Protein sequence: CASSRASSEQFF.

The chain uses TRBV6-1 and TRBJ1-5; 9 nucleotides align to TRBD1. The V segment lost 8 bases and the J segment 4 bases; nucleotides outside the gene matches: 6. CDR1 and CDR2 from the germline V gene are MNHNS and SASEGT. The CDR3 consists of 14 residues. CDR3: CASLDRGMNQPQHF. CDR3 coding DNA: TGTGCCAGCCTAGACAGGGGGATGAATCAGCCCCAGCATTTT.

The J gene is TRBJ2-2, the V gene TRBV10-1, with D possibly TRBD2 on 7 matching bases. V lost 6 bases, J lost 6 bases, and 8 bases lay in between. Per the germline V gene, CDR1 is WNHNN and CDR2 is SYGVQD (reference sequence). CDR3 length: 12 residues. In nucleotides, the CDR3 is TGCGCCAGCAGAGGGGGGGCCGGGGAGCTGTTTTTT. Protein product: CASRGGAGELFF.

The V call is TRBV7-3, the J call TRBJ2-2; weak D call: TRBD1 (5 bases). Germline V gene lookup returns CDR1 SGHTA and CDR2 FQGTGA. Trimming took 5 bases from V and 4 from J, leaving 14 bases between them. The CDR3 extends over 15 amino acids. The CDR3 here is CASSQLGAATGELFF. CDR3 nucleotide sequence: TGTGCCAGCAGCCAGTTAGGGGCGGCCACCGGGGAGCTGTTTTTT.

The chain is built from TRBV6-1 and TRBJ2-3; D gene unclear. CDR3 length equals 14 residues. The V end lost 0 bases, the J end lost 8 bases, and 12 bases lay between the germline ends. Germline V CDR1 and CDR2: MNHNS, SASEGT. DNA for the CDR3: TGTGCCAGCAGTGAAGCGCCTCGGGCCGTTACGCAGTATTTT. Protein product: CASSEAPRAVTQYF.

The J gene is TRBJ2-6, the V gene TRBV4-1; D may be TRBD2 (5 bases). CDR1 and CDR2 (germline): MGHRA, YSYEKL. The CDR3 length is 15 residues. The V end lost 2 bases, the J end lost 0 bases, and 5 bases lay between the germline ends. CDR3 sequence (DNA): TGCGCCAGCAGCCAACGGGGCTCTGGGGCCAACGTCCTGACTTTC. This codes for CASSQRGSGANVLTF.

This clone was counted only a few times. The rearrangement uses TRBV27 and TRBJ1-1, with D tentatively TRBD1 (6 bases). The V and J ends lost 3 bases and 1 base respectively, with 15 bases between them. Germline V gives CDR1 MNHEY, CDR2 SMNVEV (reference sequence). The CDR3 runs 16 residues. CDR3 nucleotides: TGTGCCAGCAGTTTGGGGCAGGGGATGGGGAACACTGAAGCTTTCTTT. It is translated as CASSLGQGMGNTEAFF.

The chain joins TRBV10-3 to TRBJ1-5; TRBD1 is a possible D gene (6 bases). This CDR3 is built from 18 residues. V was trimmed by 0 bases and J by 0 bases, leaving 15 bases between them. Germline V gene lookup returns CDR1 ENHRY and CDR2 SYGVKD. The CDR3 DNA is TGTGCCATCAGTGAGTCGAGGTGGACGGACAGTAGCAATCAGCCCCAGCATTTT. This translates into CAISESRWTDSSNQPQHF.